A selection of T cell receptor beta chains follows, all from one sample in a study of CD8 T cells in ankylosing spondylitis. MiXCR, run by TCRdb on the 5' RACE reads, gives a single entry per CDR3 protein. The data hold some 450,000 distinct CDR3 sequences, with 15% to 20% observed a single time. The specimen was blood, either unsorted or a sorted T cell fraction (not recorded which). The receptors come from a male donor with ankylosing spondylitis. CDR3s include the opening cysteine and the closing phenylalanine or tryptophan. Fields, in order: J gene, V gene, clone size, D gene, CDR3 DNA, CDR3 protein. The D gene is left open where the match is weak. Clone sizes are given selectively: once, few, many, or a class where the clone is expanded.

j_call: TRBJ1-1; v_call: TRBV3-1; clone_size: few; d_call: TRBD1; cdr3_nt: TGTGCCAGCAGCCCTTATTGGGACAGCATGAACACTGAAGCTTTCTTT; cdr3_aa: CASSPYWDSMNTEAFF
j_call: TRBJ2-4; v_call: TRBV11-2; clone_size: NA; d_call: NA; cdr3_nt: TGTGCCAGCAGCTACGGTGGGATAGCCAAAAACATTCAGTACTTC; cdr3_aa: CASSYGGIAKNIQYF
j_call: TRBJ2-2; v_call: TRBV20-1; clone_size: NA; d_call: TRBD1; cdr3_nt: TGCAGTGCACCGGCAGGGGGCGAAGAGGGAACCGGGGAGCTGTTTTTT; cdr3_aa: CSAPAGGEEGTGELFF
j_call: TRBJ2-3; v_call: TRBV7-9; clone_size: few; d_call: TRBD2; cdr3_nt: TGTGCCAGCAGCCTGCGAGGGACTAGCGTCACAGATACGCAGTATTTT; cdr3_aa: CASSLRGTSVTDTQYF
j_call: TRBJ2-3; v_call: TRBV4-3; clone_size: few; d_call: NA; cdr3_nt: TGCGCCAGCAGCCAAGATACCCCAGGGCCCACAGATACGCAGTATTTT; cdr3_aa: CASSQDTPGPTDTQYF
j_call: TRBJ1-2; v_call: TRBV6-5; clone_size: NA; d_call: TRBD1; cdr3_nt: TGTGCCACCCGGACAGGAAACTATGGCTACACCTTC; cdr3_aa: CATRTGNYGYTF
j_call: TRBJ2-3; v_call: TRBV20-1; clone_size: NA; d_call: NA; cdr3_nt: TGCAGCCCCACCGGAAACACAGATACGCAGTATTTT; cdr3_aa: CSPTGNTDTQYF
j_call: TRBJ2-5; v_call: TRBV2; clone_size: NA; d_call: NA; cdr3_nt: TGTGCCAGCGGGGTGGACAGCCAAGAGACCCAGTACTTC; cdr3_aa: CASGVDSQETQYF
j_call: TRBJ2-2; v_call: TRBV14; clone_size: NA; d_call: NA; cdr3_nt: TGTGCCAGCAGCCAGGACATGAAGGCCGGGGAGCTGTTTTTT; cdr3_aa: CASSQDMKAGELFF
j_call: TRBJ1-6; v_call: TRBV25-1; clone_size: NA; d_call: TRBD1; cdr3_nt: TGTGCCAGCAGACCGGACAGGGGAATGAGTTCACCCCTCCACTTT; cdr3_aa: CASRPDRGMSSPLHF
j_call: TRBJ1-2; v_call: TRBV28; clone_size: few; d_call: NA; cdr3_nt: TGTGCCAGTACCGGGACTTGGAGGGTCTCCAATGGCTACACCTTC; cdr3_aa: CASTGTWRVSNGYTF
j_call: TRBJ2-7; v_call: TRBV5-1; clone_size: NA; d_call: NA; cdr3_nt: TGCGCCAGTGGGACCGGGACCTACTCCTACGAGCAGTACTTC; cdr3_aa: CASGTGTYSYEQYF
j_call: TRBJ2-1; v_call: TRBV10-3; clone_size: many; d_call: TRBD2; cdr3_nt: TGTGCCATCAGTGAGCCTAGCGGGGGGTCCTACAATGAGCAGTTCTTC; cdr3_aa: CAISEPSGGSYNEQFF
j_call: TRBJ2-7; v_call: TRBV7-9; clone_size: NA; d_call: TRBD2; cdr3_nt: TGTGCCAGCGGGCTAGCGGGAGGTAGCTACGAGCAGTACTTC; cdr3_aa: CASGLAGGSYEQYF
j_call: TRBJ2-2; v_call: TRBV12-3/TRBV12-4; clone_size: NA; d_call: NA; cdr3_nt: TGTGCCAGCAGTTTAGCTCTGCAGATAAACACCGGGGAGCTGTTTTTT; cdr3_aa: CASSLALQINTGELFF
j_call: TRBJ2-3; v_call: TRBV7-6; clone_size: many; d_call: TRBD2; cdr3_nt: TGTGCCAGCAGCCGACTAGCGGGAGGTACATCTACAGATACGCAGTATTTT; cdr3_aa: CASSRLAGGTSTDTQYF
j_call: TRBJ1-5; v_call: TRBV5-1; clone_size: NA; d_call: NA; cdr3_nt: TGCGCCAGCAGCTTGATGGGAGGGCAGCCCCAGCATTTT; cdr3_aa: CASSLMGGQPQHF
j_call: TRBJ2-5; v_call: TRBV6-1; clone_size: few; d_call: TRBD2; cdr3_nt: TGTGCCAGCAGTGTGACGGGACTAGCGGGGAGAAAAGAGACCCAGTACTTC; cdr3_aa: CASSVTGLAGRKETQYF
j_call: TRBJ1-2; v_call: TRBV5-5; clone_size: once; d_call: NA; cdr3_nt: TGTGCCAGCAGCGGGGGTAGGGGACCTCTTAACTATGGCTACACCTTC; cdr3_aa: CASSGGRGPLNYGYTF
j_call: TRBJ1-2; v_call: TRBV5-1; clone_size: few; d_call: NA; cdr3_nt: TGCGCCAGCAGCTTGGGCGGGACGGAGAACTATGGCTACACCTTC; cdr3_aa: CASSLGGTENYGYTF
j_call: TRBJ1-2; v_call: TRBV7-8; clone_size: NA; d_call: NA; cdr3_nt: TGTGCCAGCAGCTCACGGAATCTCTATGGCTACACCTTC; cdr3_aa: CASSSRNLYGYTF
j_call: TRBJ1-2; v_call: TRBV10-1; clone_size: few; d_call: NA; cdr3_nt: TGCGCCAGCAGTCGGGGAGGATCCTATGGCTACACCTTC; cdr3_aa: CASSRGGSYGYTF
j_call: TRBJ2-4; v_call: TRBV19; clone_size: few; d_call: TRBD1; cdr3_nt: TGTGCCAGTAGACCGGGACAGAAAAACATTCAGTACTTC; cdr3_aa: CASRPGQKNIQYF
j_call: TRBJ1-5; v_call: TRBV20-1; clone_size: few; d_call: NA; cdr3_nt: TGCAGTGCCCCACGGGCAGGGACCCAGCATTTT; cdr3_aa: CSAPRAGTQHF
j_call: TRBJ2-1; v_call: TRBV20-1; clone_size: NA; d_call: NA; cdr3_nt: TGCAGTGCCGCAGGGGGGGCCGAGTCAGGGGGCGGTGAGCAGTTCTTC; cdr3_aa: CSAAGGAESGGGEQFF
j_call: TRBJ2-1; v_call: TRBV6-1; clone_size: few; d_call: TRBD1; cdr3_nt: TGTGCCAGCAGTGGAACACCGGGACAGGGGGCATATGAGCAGTTCTTC; cdr3_aa: CASSGTPGQGAYEQFF
j_call: TRBJ2-7; v_call: TRBV5-1; clone_size: few; d_call: NA; cdr3_nt: TGCGCCAGCAGCTATGGAACTGTACAGGGTTATGAGTACTTC; cdr3_aa: CASSYGTVQGYEYF
j_call: TRBJ2-7; v_call: TRBV20-1; clone_size: many; d_call: TRBD2; cdr3_nt: TGCAGTGCTAGAGGGACTAGCGCCTCCTACGAGCAGTACTTC; cdr3_aa: CSARGTSASYEQYF
j_call: TRBJ1-1; v_call: TRBV12-3/TRBV12-4; clone_size: many; d_call: NA; cdr3_nt: TGTGCCAGCAGTCCGCGGCACACCGGGGAGGGTCCTGAAGCTTTCTTT; cdr3_aa: CASSPRHTGEGPEAFF
j_call: TRBJ2-1; v_call: TRBV20-1; clone_size: many; d_call: TRBD2; cdr3_nt: TGCAGTGCTATCACTAGCGGGAGGGGTAATGAGCAGTTCTTC; cdr3_aa: CSAITSGRGNEQFF
j_call: TRBJ1-2; v_call: TRBV6-1; clone_size: NA; d_call: TRBD1; cdr3_nt: TGTGCCAGCAGCCCGACAGGGGTAGGCTACACCTTC; cdr3_aa: CASSPTGVGYTF
j_call: TRBJ2-1; v_call: TRBV3-1; clone_size: many; d_call: NA; cdr3_nt: TGTGCCAGCAGCCAATCCCTCAATGAGCAGTTCTTC; cdr3_aa: CASSQSLNEQFF
j_call: TRBJ2-2; v_call: TRBV12-3/TRBV12-4; clone_size: many; d_call: TRBD2; cdr3_nt: TGTGCCAGCAGTTTTGCGGGAGGCGGGACCGGGGAGCTGTTTTTT; cdr3_aa: CASSFAGGGTGELFF
j_call: TRBJ2-2; v_call: TRBV10-3; clone_size: NA; d_call: NA; cdr3_nt: TGTGCCACCAAACTGGGACAGAACACCGGGGAGCTGTTTTTT; cdr3_aa: CATKLGQNTGELFF
j_call: TRBJ2-1; v_call: TRBV4-2; clone_size: NA; d_call: TRBD2; cdr3_nt: TGTGCCAGCAGCCAGGGGACTAGCGGGAGTAACAATGAGCAGTTCTTC; cdr3_aa: CASSQGTSGSNNEQFF
j_call: TRBJ2-5; v_call: TRBV5-6; clone_size: once; d_call: NA; cdr3_nt: TGTGCCAGCAGCTTGATTGTTGGGGGACAAGAGACCCAGTACTTC; cdr3_aa: CASSLIVGGQETQYF
j_call: TRBJ1-1; v_call: TRBV9; clone_size: NA; d_call: TRBD1; cdr3_nt: TGTGCCAGCAGCGGTACAGGGGGGAAGACTGAAGCTTTCTTT; cdr3_aa: CASSGTGGKTEAFF
j_call: TRBJ2-5; v_call: TRBV6-5; clone_size: few; d_call: NA; cdr3_nt: TGTGCCAGCAGTTCCAATACGGGGGGCCGGAGCCAAGAGACCCAGTACTTC; cdr3_aa: CASSSNTGGRSQETQYF
j_call: TRBJ1-2; v_call: TRBV10-3; clone_size: NA; d_call: NA; cdr3_nt: TGTGCCATCAGTGAGTCTACGTACTCCTATGGCTACACCTTC; cdr3_aa: CAISESTYSYGYTF
j_call: TRBJ1-2; v_call: TRBV27; clone_size: NA; d_call: TRBD1; cdr3_nt: TGTGCCAGCAGCTCTAGCCGGGTGGGACAGGGGGCTCTCTATGGCTACACCTTC; cdr3_aa: CASSSSRVGQGALYGYTF
j_call: TRBJ2-2; v_call: TRBV14; clone_size: few; d_call: TRBD1; cdr3_nt: TGTGCCAGCAGCAACAGGGGAAACACCGGGGAGCTGTTTTTT; cdr3_aa: CASSNRGNTGELFF
j_call: TRBJ2-7; v_call: TRBV2; clone_size: NA; d_call: TRBD2; cdr3_nt: TGTGCCAGCAGGCTGACTAGCGGTACGTACGAGCAGTACTTC; cdr3_aa: CASRLTSGTYEQYF
j_call: TRBJ2-2; v_call: TRBV11-1; clone_size: NA; d_call: NA; cdr3_nt: TGTGCCAGCAGCCCCTCGGCCGCGGTCGGGACCGGGGAGCTGTTTTTT; cdr3_aa: CASSPSAAVGTGELFF
j_call: TRBJ1-3; v_call: TRBV6-1; clone_size: NA; d_call: NA; cdr3_nt: TGTGCCAGCAGGAATCCACAGGACTTCTCTGGAAACACCATATATTTT; cdr3_aa: CASRNPQDFSGNTIYF
j_call: TRBJ1-2; v_call: TRBV12-3/TRBV12-4; clone_size: few; d_call: TRBD1; cdr3_nt: TGTGCCAGCAGCCCGACAGGGGGAAGCGATGGCTACACCTTC; cdr3_aa: CASSPTGGSDGYTF
j_call: TRBJ1-1; v_call: TRBV28; clone_size: NA; d_call: NA; cdr3_nt: TGTGCCAGCAGGACACTGTCTGAAGCTTTCTTT; cdr3_aa: CASRTLSEAFF
j_call: TRBJ1-1; v_call: TRBV19; clone_size: few; d_call: NA; cdr3_nt: TGTGCCAGCCTTTCAGCTTTCTTT; cdr3_aa: CASLSAFF
j_call: TRBJ1-5; v_call: TRBV7-8; clone_size: NA; d_call: NA; cdr3_nt: TGTGCCAGCAGCGGACGGGACAACAATCAGCCCCAGCATTTT; cdr3_aa: CASSGRDNNQPQHF
j_call: TRBJ1-1; v_call: TRBV29-1; clone_size: many; d_call: NA; cdr3_nt: TGCAGCGTTGCCAGGGTTAACATGAACACTGAAGCTTTCTTT; cdr3_aa: CSVARVNMNTEAFF
j_call: TRBJ2-5; v_call: TRBV20-1; clone_size: many; d_call: TRBD2; cdr3_nt: TGCAGTGCTAGACCGGGACTAGCGGGAGAGACCCAGTACTTC; cdr3_aa: CSARPGLAGETQYF
j_call: TRBJ2-1; v_call: TRBV2; clone_size: few; d_call: NA; cdr3_nt: TGTGCCAGCAGTCAAGACAGGAACAATGAGCAGTTCTTC; cdr3_aa: CASSQDRNNEQFF
j_call: TRBJ2-3; v_call: TRBV7-2; clone_size: NA; d_call: NA; cdr3_nt: TGTGCCAGCAGCTTAGAGACTAGCACAGATACGCAGTATTTT; cdr3_aa: CASSLETSTDTQYF
j_call: TRBJ2-2; v_call: TRBV11-2; clone_size: few; d_call: TRBD1; cdr3_nt: TGTGCCAGCAGACGAGGTCCGGGACAGGGGGCGGGATCGAACACCGGGGAGCTGTTTTTT; cdr3_aa: CASRRGPGQGAGSNTGELFF
j_call: TRBJ2-7; v_call: TRBV28; clone_size: NA; d_call: TRBD2; cdr3_nt: TGTGCCAGCAGTGAGCGGGAGGTAAAGCAGTACTTC; cdr3_aa: CASSEREVKQYF
j_call: TRBJ1-2; v_call: TRBV18; clone_size: few; d_call: TRBD1; cdr3_nt: TGTGCCAGCTCACCCGGACAGGCTAATAACTATGGCTACACCTTC; cdr3_aa: CASSPGQANNYGYTF
j_call: TRBJ2-3; v_call: TRBV7-3; clone_size: many; d_call: NA; cdr3_nt: TGTGCCAGCAGCTCCTTTAGCACAGATACGCAGTATTTT; cdr3_aa: CASSSFSTDTQYF
j_call: TRBJ2-1; v_call: TRBV11-3; clone_size: NA; d_call: NA; cdr3_nt: TGTGCCAGCAGCCCCAACAAGGCCTTAAAGAGCGTTGAGCAGTTCTTC; cdr3_aa: CASSPNKALKSVEQFF
j_call: TRBJ1-3; v_call: TRBV5-6; clone_size: few; d_call: TRBD1; cdr3_nt: TGTGCCAGCAGCTCGACAGGGAGGGGGTCTGGAAACACCATATATTTT; cdr3_aa: CASSSTGRGSGNTIYF